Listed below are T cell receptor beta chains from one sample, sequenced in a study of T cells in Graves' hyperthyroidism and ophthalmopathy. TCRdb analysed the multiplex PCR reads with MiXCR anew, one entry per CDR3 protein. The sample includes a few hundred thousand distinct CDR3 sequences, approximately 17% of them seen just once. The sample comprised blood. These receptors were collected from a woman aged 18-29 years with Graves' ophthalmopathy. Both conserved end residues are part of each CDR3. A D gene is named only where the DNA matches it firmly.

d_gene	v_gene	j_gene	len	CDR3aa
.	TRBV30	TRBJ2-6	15	CAWGRGSSGANVLTF
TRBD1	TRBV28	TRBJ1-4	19	CASSDFRDRGPATNEKLFF
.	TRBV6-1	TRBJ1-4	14	CASSELGGKEKLFF
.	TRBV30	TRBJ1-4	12	CAWSHTEEKLFF
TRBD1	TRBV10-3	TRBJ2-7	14	CAIGTTGGTYEQYF
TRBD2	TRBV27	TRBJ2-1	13	CASSFSSGVEQFF
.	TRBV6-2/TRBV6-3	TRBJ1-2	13	CASSYSMRDGYTF
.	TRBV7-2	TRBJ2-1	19	CASSLGGPTIAETYNEQFF
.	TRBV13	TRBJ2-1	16	CASNPGVGGPYNEQFF
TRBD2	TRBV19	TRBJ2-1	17	CASIGDGGLAGVNEQFF
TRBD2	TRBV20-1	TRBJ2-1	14	CSARTSGDYNEQFF
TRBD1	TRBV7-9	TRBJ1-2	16	CASTILDRETVYGYTF
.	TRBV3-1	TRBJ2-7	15	CASSQDRGLGYEQYF
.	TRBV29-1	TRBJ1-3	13	CSAATATVNTIYF
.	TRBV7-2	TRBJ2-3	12	CASSLVVNTQYF
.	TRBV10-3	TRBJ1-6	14	CAISAARAGSPLHF
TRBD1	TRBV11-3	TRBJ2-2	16	CASSLDMDRGTGELFF
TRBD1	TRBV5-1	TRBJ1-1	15	CASSLDRTGGTEAFF
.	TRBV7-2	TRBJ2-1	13	CASSPDGGNEQFF
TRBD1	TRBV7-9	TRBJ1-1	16	CASSLPRQGRGTEAFF
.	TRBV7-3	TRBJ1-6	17	CASSSQGGVGYNSPLHF
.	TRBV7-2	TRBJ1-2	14	CASSRTQGLHGYTF
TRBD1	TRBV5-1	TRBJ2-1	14	CASSWTGAWNEQFF
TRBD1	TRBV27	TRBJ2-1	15	CASSLMGDRGNEQFF